Here is one T cell receptor beta chain with its context. What it recognizes is unknown. The CDR3 extends over 14 amino acids. V was shortened by 2 bases and J by 5 bases, with 12 bases between the two germline ends. Germline lookup yields CDR1 MNHEY and CDR2 SVGAGI. Sequenced by immunoSEQ multiplex PCR; TCRdb stores in-frame clones only, minus some. The sample shows 20,000 to 25,000 clones, around 82% of them seen only once. This record comes from a study of neoadjuvant nivolumab and ipilimumab in lung cancer. Whole-study results and caveats: Compared with tumor-adjacent uninvolved lung, resected tumors showed greater richness and clonality.

The V call is TRBV6-5, the J call TRBJ1-1, with D perhaps TRBD1 (5 bases). Sequences were derived from peripheral blood, sampled before neoadjuvant nivolumab, alone or with ipilimumab. This sequence was found in an adult with non-small cell lung cancer. In DNA, the CDR3 is TGTGCCAGCAGTTACAGCAGGGCTAATACTGAAGCTTTCTTT. Its translation is CASSYSRANTEAFF.